This T cell receptor (beta chain) was profiled in a study of T cells and Merkel cell carcinoma outcomes. Some clones are missing from TCRdb's copy, which holds only in-frame ones; the method was immunoSEQ multiplex PCR. This sample has about 12,000 clones, with roughly 95% found just once. V was clipped by 3 bases and J by 8 bases; unmatched bases: 10. In germline, CDR1 is LNHDA, CDR2 SQIVND (reference sequence). The CDR3 has 15 residues. On this clone itself: Its target is not known.

Study-wide results and caveats: Merkel cell carcinoma outcomes were reportedly predicted by repertoire and T-cell density.

The V call is TRBV19, the J call TRBJ1-1, with 9 positions matching TRBD1. This receptor was obtained from a human donor with Merkel cell carcinoma. The sample comprised tumor tissue from Merkel cell carcinoma. This CDR3 is CASSIQATGGSEAFF. The DNA for the CDR3 is TGTGCCAGTAGTATTCAGGCGACAGGGGGTTCAGAAGCTTTCTTT.